Following are 2 T cell receptor beta chains from one sample sequenced in a study of memory CD4+ T cells and cytomegalovirus serostatus. Single viable CD3+CD4+CD8-CD45RO+ cells were sorted as the memory CD4+ T cells. Data came from immunoSEQ multiplex PCR; TCRdb stores just in-frame clones and leaves some out. The profile shows tens of thousands of clones, roughly 80% of them singletons. The sequenced sample consisted of memory CD4+ T cells from blood. The receptors derive from an adult in good health and CMV-seronegative.

The rearrangement uses TRBV10-3 and TRBJ2-2; perhaps D is TRBD1 or TRBD2 (5 bases each). The germline V and J ends were trimmed by 6 bases and 5 bases, with 13 bases remaining between them. Germline values: CDR1 ENHRY, CDR2 SYGVKD. The CDR3 has 14 residues. CDR3 nucleotides: TGTGCCATCAGCCCGGGACGGGATACCGGGGAGCTGTTTTTT. This sequence encodes CAISPGRDTGELFF.

CDR3 region: CASSLVGKTEAFF. The CDR3 bases are TGTGCCAGCAGCTTGGTGGGTAAAACTGAAGCTTTCTTT. The V and J genes are TRBV5-5 and TRBJ1-1; no reliable D call. In germline, CDR1 is SGHKS, CDR2 YYEKEE (reference sequence). The CDR3 totals 13 residues. V lost 0 bases to trimming and J lost 5 bases, with 8 bases between them.